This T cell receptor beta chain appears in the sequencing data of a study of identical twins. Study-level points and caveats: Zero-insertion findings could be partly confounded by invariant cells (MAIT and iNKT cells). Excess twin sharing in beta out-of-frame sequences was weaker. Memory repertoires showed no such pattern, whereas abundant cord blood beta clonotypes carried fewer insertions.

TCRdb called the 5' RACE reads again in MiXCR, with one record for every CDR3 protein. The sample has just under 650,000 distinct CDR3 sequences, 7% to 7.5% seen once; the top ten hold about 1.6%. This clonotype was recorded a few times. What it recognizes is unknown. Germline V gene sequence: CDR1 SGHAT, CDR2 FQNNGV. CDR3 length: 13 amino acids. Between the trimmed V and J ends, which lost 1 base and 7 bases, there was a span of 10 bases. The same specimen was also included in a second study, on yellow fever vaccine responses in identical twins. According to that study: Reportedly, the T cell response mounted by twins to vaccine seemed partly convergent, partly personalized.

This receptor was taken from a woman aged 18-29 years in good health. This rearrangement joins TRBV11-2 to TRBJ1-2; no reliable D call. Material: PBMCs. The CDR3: CASSLVWSRGYTF. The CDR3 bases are TGTGCCAGCAGCTTAGTTTGGAGCCGTGGCTACACCTTC.